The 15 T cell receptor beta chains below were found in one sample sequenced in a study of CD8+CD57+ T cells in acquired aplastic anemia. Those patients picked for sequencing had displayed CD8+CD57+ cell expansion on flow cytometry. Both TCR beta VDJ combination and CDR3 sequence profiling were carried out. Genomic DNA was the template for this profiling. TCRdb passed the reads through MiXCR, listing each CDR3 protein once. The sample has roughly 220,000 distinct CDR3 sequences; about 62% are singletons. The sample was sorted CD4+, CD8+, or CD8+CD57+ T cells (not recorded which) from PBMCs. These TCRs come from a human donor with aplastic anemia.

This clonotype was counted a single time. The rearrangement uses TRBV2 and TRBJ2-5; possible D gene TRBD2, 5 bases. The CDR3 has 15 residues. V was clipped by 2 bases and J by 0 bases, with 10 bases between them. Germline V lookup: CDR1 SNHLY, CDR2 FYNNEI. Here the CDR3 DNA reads TGTGCCAGCAGTGAATACCAGCGGAACCAAGAGACCCAGTACTTC. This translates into CASSEYQRNQETQYF.

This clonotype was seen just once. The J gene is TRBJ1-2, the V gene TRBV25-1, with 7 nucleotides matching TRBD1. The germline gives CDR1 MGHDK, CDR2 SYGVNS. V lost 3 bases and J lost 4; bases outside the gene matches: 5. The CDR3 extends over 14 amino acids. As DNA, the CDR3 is TGTGCCAGCAGTGAGGGGACAGACTTCTATGGCTACACCTTC. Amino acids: CASSEGTDFYGYTF.

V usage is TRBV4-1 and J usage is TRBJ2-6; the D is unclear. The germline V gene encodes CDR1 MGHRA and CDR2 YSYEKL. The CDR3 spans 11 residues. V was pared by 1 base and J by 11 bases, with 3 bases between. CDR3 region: CASSQGDVLTF. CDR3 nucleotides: TGCGCCAGCAGCCAAGGTGACGTCCTGACTTTC.

The chain's CDR3 is CASSLTGGGETQYF. CDR3 DNA: TGTGCCAGCAGCTTGACGGGGGGGGGGGAGACCCAGTACTTC. V and J are TRBV7-3 and TRBJ2-5, with 8 nucleotides matching TRBD2. After removal of 3 bases from V and 5 bases from J, the junction contained 5 bases not matched to a gene. Germline V gene sequence: CDR1 SGHTA, CDR2 FQGTGA. The CDR3 is made up of 14 amino acids.

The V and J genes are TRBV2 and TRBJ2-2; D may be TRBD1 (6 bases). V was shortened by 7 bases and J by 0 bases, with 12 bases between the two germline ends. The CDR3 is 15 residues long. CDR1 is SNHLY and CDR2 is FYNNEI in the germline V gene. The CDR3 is CASIRDTTNTGELFF. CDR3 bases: TGTGCCAGCATCAGGGACACAACGAACACCGGGGAGCTGTTTTTT.

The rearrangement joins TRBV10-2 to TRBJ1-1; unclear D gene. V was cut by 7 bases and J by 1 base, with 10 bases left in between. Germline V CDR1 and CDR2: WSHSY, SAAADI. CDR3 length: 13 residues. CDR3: CASTRAPNTEAFF. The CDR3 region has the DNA TGCGCCAGCACTAGGGCCCCGAACACTGAAGCTTTCTTT.

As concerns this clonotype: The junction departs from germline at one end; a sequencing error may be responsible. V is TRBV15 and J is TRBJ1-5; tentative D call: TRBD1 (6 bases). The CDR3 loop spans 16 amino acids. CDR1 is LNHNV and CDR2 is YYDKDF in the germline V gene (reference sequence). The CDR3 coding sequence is TGTGCCAGCAGCGGGACATTAAGCGGGATCAATCAGCCCCAGCATTTT. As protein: CASSGTLSGINQPQHF.

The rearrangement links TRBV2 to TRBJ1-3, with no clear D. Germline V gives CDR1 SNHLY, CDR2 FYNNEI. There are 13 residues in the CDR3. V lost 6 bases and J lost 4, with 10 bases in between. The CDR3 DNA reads TGTGCCAGCAGCCAGACCTTGGGAAACACCATATATTTT. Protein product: CASSQTLGNTIYF.

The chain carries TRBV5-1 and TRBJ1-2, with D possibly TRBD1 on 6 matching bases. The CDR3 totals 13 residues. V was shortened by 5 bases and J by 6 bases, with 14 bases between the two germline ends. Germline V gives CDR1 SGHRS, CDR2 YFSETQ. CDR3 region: CASRMDRLDGYTF. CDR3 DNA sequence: TGCGCCAGCAGAATGGACAGACTTGATGGCTACACCTTC.

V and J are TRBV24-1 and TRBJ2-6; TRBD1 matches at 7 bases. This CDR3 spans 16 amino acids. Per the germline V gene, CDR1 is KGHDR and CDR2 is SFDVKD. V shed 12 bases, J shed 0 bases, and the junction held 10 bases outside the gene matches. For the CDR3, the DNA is TGTGCCTCCCCTACAGGGGCGATCTCTGGGGCCAACGTCCTGACTTTC. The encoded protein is CASPTGAISGANVLTF.

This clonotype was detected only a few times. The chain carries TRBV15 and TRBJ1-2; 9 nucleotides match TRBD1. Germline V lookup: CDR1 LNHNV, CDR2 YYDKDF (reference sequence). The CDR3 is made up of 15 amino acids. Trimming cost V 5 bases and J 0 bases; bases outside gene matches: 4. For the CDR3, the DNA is TGTGCCACCAGCTCCCGGACAGGGGCTAACTATGGCTACACCTTC. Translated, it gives CATSSRTGANYGYTF.

CDR3: CASSEDRVSNQPQHF. CDR3 bases: TGTGCCAGCAGTGAAGACAGGGTGAGCAATCAGCCCCAGCATTTT. The chain joins TRBV6-1 to TRBJ1-5, with D perhaps TRBD1 (6 bases). The CDR3 is 15 amino acids. The germline V gene has CDR1 MNHNS and CDR2 SASEGT. V dropped 1 base and J dropped 1 base, with 8 bases sitting between them.

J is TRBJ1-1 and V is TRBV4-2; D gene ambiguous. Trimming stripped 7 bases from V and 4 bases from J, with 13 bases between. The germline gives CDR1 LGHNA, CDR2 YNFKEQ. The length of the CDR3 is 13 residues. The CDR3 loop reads CASTPLGGTEAFF. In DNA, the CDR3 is TGTGCCAGCACCCCCCTGGGAGGCACTGAAGCTTTCTTT.

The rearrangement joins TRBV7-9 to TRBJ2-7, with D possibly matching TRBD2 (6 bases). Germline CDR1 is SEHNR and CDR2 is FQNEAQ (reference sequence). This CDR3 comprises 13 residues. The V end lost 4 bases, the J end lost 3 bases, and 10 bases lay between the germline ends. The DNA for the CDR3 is TGTGCCAGCAGCTGGACTACCGGCTACGAGCAGTACTTC. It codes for CASSWTTGYEQYF.

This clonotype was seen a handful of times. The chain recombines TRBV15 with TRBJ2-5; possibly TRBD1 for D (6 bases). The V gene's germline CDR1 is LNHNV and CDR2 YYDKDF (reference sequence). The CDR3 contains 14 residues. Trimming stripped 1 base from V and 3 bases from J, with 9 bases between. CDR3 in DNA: TGTGCCACCAGCAGAGGCAGGGGTGAAGAGACCCAGTACTTC. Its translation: CATSRGRGEETQYF.